This T cell receptor (beta chain) was identified in a study of T cell responses to AZD1222 COVID-19 vaccine. The data were produced by immunoSEQ multiplex PCR, yet TCRdb's version contains in-frame clones alone and is incomplete. In the table there are a few hundred thousand clones, about 92% of which are singletons. Germline loops: CDR1 MNHEY, CDR2 SVGAGI. The CDR3 has 14 amino acids. V shed 5 bases and J shed 1 base, with 8 bases lying between them. Study findings and constraints: In all cases, repertoires were sampled only after the peak T cell response. Nearly half of spike-specific TCRs reportedly go after variant regions that carry no mutations. Spike-wide coverage was observed for vaccine-associated CD4 TCRs, with dominant responses at 160-218 and 743-854.

About this clone itself: Its antigen is not identified.

The sequencing used peripheral blood, collected on day 0 of AZD1222 vaccination. The TCR was taken from an adult in good health. The chain uses TRBV6-5 and TRBJ2-2, with TRBD1 as a possible D gene (5 bases). Written as DNA, the CDR3 is TGTGCCAGCAGTAGACAGCGGAACACCGGGGAGCTGTTTTTT. It codes for CASSRQRNTGELFF.